This T cell receptor (beta chain) came from a study of T cells in Graves' hyperthyroidism and ophthalmopathy. There are many counts of this clonotype. The antigen remains unidentified. Regarding the study as a whole: In blood, most of the thyroid clonotypes expanded above 0.001 were also present. It was a median around 6 months before onset that the model predicted ophthalmopathy.

TCR beta CDR3 regions were amplified from RNA transcripts. The TCR CDR3 was amplified in a first-round RT-PCR using the HTBI primer set. A single record per CDR3 protein comes from TCRdb applying MiXCR to the multiplex PCR reads. The table records hundreds of thousands of distinct CDR3 sequences, approximately 14% of them present only once. The CDR3 sequence is 15 residues long. V was shortened by 1 base and J by 2 bases, with 8 bases between the two germline ends. Germline CDR1 reads MNHEY; CDR2 reads SMNVEV (reference sequence). Patients having uncontrolled infection, another autoimmune disease, pregnancy or lactation were not included.

The TCR originated in a man aged 18 to 29 with Graves' ophthalmopathy. The specimen sequenced was blood. V usage is TRBV27 and J usage is TRBJ1-4; D not resolved. The CDR3 is CASSLYRSTNEKLFF. CDR3 DNA sequence: TGTGCCAGCAGTTTATACCGATCCACTAATGAAAAACTGTTTTTT.